This entry features one T cell receptor beta chain sequence. Its antigen is not known. The sample's treatment: roughly 20 received Ad26.COV2.S at low or high dose, single or two shots; roughly five received placebo; per-sample allocation not given. Day 63 after the first injection of vaccine or placebo was the sampling time. The individual, an adult aged 18-55 years, was a donor in Boston. Some clones are missing from TCRdb's copy, which holds only in-frame ones; the method was immunoSEQ multiplex PCR. The repertoire has approximately 360,000 clones, roughly four fifths of them found once; the top ten carry about 8%. This record comes from a study of Ad26.COV2.S vaccination and SARS-CoV-2 variants. Study in general: Dosing was one shot or two shots 56 days apart. Study outcomes and limitations: Those who received the vaccine showed greater spike-specific TCR breadth than those given placebo.

Germline V gene lookup returns CDR1 LNHDA and CDR2 SQIVND (reference sequence). The CDR3 length is 16 residues. Trimming pared 4 bases from V and 5 bases from J, leaving 20 bases between. The clonotype comes from a person aged 18-65 years who received the Ad26.COV2.S COVID-19 vaccine or a placebo. The material was peripheral blood, obtained in a trial of Ad26.COV2.S vaccine versus placebo. The rearrangement joins TRBV19 to TRBJ1-1, with a possible D match to TRBD1 (6 bases). CDR3 amino acids: CASSTPRGWGKTEAFF. The CDR3 DNA follows: TGTGCCAGTAGTACTCCCAGGGGCTGGGGAAAAACTGAAGCTTTCTTT.